This T cell receptor beta chain originates from a study of blood T cell repertoires in COVID-19. Study in general: The United States, Italy and Spain supplied acute and convalescent COVID-19 samples. From T cells, B-cell-depleted T cells, or PBMCs came the material, which was cDNA or gDNA.

The length of the CDR3 is 18 residues. Trimming cost V 7 bases and J 9 bases; bases outside gene matches: 24. Germline CDR1 and CDR2: MRHNA and SNTAGT. Per the original data handling: Amplification of reference gene primers provided the estimated nucleated cell counts. Generated by immunoSEQ multiplex PCR, the TCRdb table keeps only in-frame clones and is missing some. The V and J calls and the clone size are those of that table, but D and trimming were determined from the DNA. Of some 250,000 clones detected, approximately 88% appear once; the ten largest clones hold over 0.55%. The chain uses TRBV6-4 and TRBJ2-7, with TRBD2 matching over 10 bases. The sequencing sample was made of peripheral blood. This TCR was sampled from a human donor in a cohort sampled during active COVID-19. The chain's CDR3 is CASKRSSGSRARRLGQYF. The DNA of the CDR3 is TGTGCCAGCAAACGCTCTAGCGGGAGTCGGGCTCGGCGACTCGGGCAGTACTTC.